What follows describes a single T cell receptor beta chain. The sample comes from a study of blood T cell repertoires in COVID-19. Looking at the study overall: Material from acute and convalescent COVID-19 was sourced from the United States, Italy and Spain. Sample material is recorded as cDNA or gDNA derived from T cells, B-cell-depleted T cells, or PBMCs.

All enrollees were roughly 18 to 90 years old and from about 24 US areas. A COVID-19 case was met by exposed participants within 2 weeks before study entry. Assay: immunoSEQ multiplex PCR; the TCRdb copy retains only in-frame clones and omits some. The sample yields some 340,000 clones, 90% seen once. This sequence originates from a woman in her 30s who had been exposed to COVID-19. Sequencing was performed on PBMCs or T cells enriched from blood (not recorded which).

The CDR3 sequence: CASSQENSQETQYF. In nucleotides, the CDR3 is TGTGCCAGCAGCCAAGAAAACAGCCAAGAGACCCAGTACTTC. The chain combines TRBV4-2 with TRBJ2-5; D is undetermined. There are 14 residues in the CDR3. The germline V and J ends were trimmed by 0 bases and 1 base, with 6 bases remaining between them. From germline, CDR1 is LGHNA and CDR2 YNFKEQ.